This TCR beta chain emerged from a study of Ad26.COV2.S vaccination and SARS-CoV-2 variants. About the study: Of the COV1001 trial arms, the Ad26.COV2.S arm included the donor. General study points: There was a possibility that the TCR breadth and depth analyses underestimated total T cell responses.

Generated by immunoSEQ multiplex PCR, the TCRdb table keeps only in-frame clones and is missing some. The sample holds about 390,000 clones, 70% to 90% seen once. CDR3 length: 16 amino acids. The germline V gene encodes CDR1 SGHAT and CDR2 FQNNGV. Trimming removed 3 bases from V and 7 bases from J; junction bases left unmatched: 9. This clone was recorded once. Its cognate antigen is unknown. Treatment in this sample: roughly 19 received Ad26.COV2.S at low or high dose, single or two shots; several received placebo; per-sample allocation not given. Sampling took place 63 days after the first vaccine or placebo injection. An adult of 18-55 years in Boston served as donor. Vaccine was an Ad26 vector expressing Wuhan-strain SARS-CoV-2 spike.

This specimen was peripheral blood, taken in a trial of Ad26.COV2.S vaccine versus placebo. The chain uses TRBV11-2 and TRBJ2-1; TRBD2 aligns across 10 bases. This receptor was identified in a person between 18 and 65 years old who received the Ad26.COV2.S COVID-19 vaccine or a placebo. The DNA of the CDR3 is TGTGCCAGCAGCTTTGCGTCAGCGGGGGGGATTAATGAGCAGTTCTTC. It yields the protein CASSFASAGGINEQFF.